This is a list of T cell receptor beta chains from one sample in a study of shared clonotypes between healthy human individuals. Profiling relied on immunoSEQ multiplex PCR, and the TCRdb table lists in-frame clones only, not all of them. The table has 2 million to 2.5 million clones, approximately 95% seen once; the top ten hold 0.3% to 0.4%. Sequencing was done on a sample of naive CD4+ T cells from PBMCs. These TCRs come from a man between 18 and 29 years old in good health. Some clones in this sample may be carry-over from other donors' samples. Both conserved end residues are part of each CDR3. Each record gives: D gene, V gene, CDR3 protein. A D gene is named only where the DNA matches it firmly.

D: TRBD1; V: TRBV7-6; CDR3: CASSGRDRGTGTDTQYF
D: TRBD2; V: TRBV19; CDR3: CASSSYGAGGPFSEQFF
D: TRBD2; V: TRBV5-4; CDR3: CASSSPSGSINEQFF
D: TRBD1; V: TRBV4-3; CDR3: CASSQAEGQGASTAYNEQFF
D: .; V: TRBV6-1; CDR3: CASRERQGGNEQYF
D: .; V: TRBV2; CDR3: CASSSEQNTEAFF
D: TRBD1; V: TRBV5-1; CDR3: CASSSGTGADTIYF
D: .; V: TRBV7-3; CDR3: CASSSNRVSYNEQFF
D: .; V: TRBV5-4; CDR3: CASSPRTVTNTGELFF
D: .; V: TRBV28; CDR3: CASSPSQGGGNQPQHF
D: .; V: TRBV9; CDR3: CASSEGSPYNEQFF
D: TRBD2; V: TRBV5-1; CDR3: CASSLMASGSSDTQYF
D: .; V: TRBV5-1; CDR3: CASSWGDGPNQPQHF
D: TRBD2; V: TRBV27; CDR3: CASSLLAGDSYNEQFF
D: .; V: TRBV10-3; CDR3: CAISEGDFNEQFF
D: TRBD1; V: TRBV6-1; CDR3: CASSGQGAGANVLTF
D: .; V: TRBV5-4; CDR3: CASSPYGGSGIAKNIQYF
D: .; V: TRBV5-1; CDR3: CASSLEGRSNQPQHF
D: TRBD2; V: TRBV7-3; CDR3: CASSWTSGRGNEQFF
D: .; V: TRBV7-3; CDR3: CASSEQLNTEAFF
D: TRBD1; V: TRBV28; CDR3: CASRDRGLYEQYF
D: .; V: TRBV6-5; CDR3: CASHRDTGELFF
D: .; V: TRBV4-2; CDR3: CASSQNGQLGVNTEAFF
D: TRBD1; V: TRBV29-1; CDR3: CSVEDRQGNYGYTF
D: TRBD2; V: TRBV10-3; CDR3: CAMKQGTSGGSSYNEQFF
D: TRBD1; V: TRBV27; CDR3: CASGDSSYYEQYF
D: TRBD1; V: TRBV9; CDR3: CASSGTGVGETQYF
D: .; V: TRBV18; CDR3: CASSPRTRNSNYGYTF
D: .; V: TRBV28; CDR3: CASSLDTIYEQYF
D: TRBD1; V: TRBV5-1; CDR3: CASSLDRGFGDGYTF
D: .; V: TRBV4-2; CDR3: CASSQEYVSPTDTQYF
D: TRBD1; V: TRBV11-2; CDR3: CASSSRGDGEKLFF
D: .; V: TRBV6-6; CDR3: CASSYLTATYEQYF
D: .; V: TRBV18; CDR3: CASSPTGQSSGNTIYF
D: .; V: TRBV28; CDR3: CASIGLGTPSGNTIYF
D: TRBD1; V: TRBV2; CDR3: CASIPVTGASYEQYF
D: TRBD2; V: TRBV2; CDR3: CASGRGGLAKNIQYF
D: .; V: TRBV5-6; CDR3: CASSLSVLRAVGEQYF
D: .; V: TRBV19; CDR3: CASSIADTQETQYF
D: .; V: TRBV28; CDR3: CASSFRSSASSYEQYF